This TCR beta chain was observed in a study of post-analysis software for immune sequencing data. Notes on the study in general: Higher frequency in patients than in controls was seen for roughly five TRBV segments, with TRBV5-6, TRBV5-1 and TRBV20-1 among them.

Incorporated into the TCR beta cDNA libraries were unique molecular identifiers, which served to reduce PCR and sequencing biases. TCRdb ran MiXCR on the PCR reads and lists one entry per CDR3 protein. Of hundreds of thousands of distinct CDR3 sequences in the sample, more than 50% are singletons; the top ten hold around 11%. V gave up 1 base and J gave up 1 base; unmatched junction bases: 3. There are 15 residues in the CDR3. Germline V gene lookup returns CDR1 LGHNA and CDR2 YSLEER. For this clonotype: Antigen specificity is unknown.

The chain employs TRBV4-3 and TRBJ1-2; 7 bases align to TRBD1. The specimen was blood. The source of this sequence is a girl aged 2-10 years with multiple sclerosis. The CDR3 here is CASSQGHRGNYGYTF. The CDR3, as DNA: TGCGCCAGCAGCCAAGGTCACAGGGGTAACTATGGCTACACCTTC.